What follows are 14 T cell receptor beta chains derived from one specimen sequenced in a study of multiple sclerosis patients with progressive multifocal leukoencephalopathy. The repertoire was sequenced with immunoSEQ multiplex PCR; TCRdb's copy has only in-frame clones and lacks some. This sample carries more than 30,000 clones, around 90% of them seen once, and the ten largest clones take 5.7%. Time point here: time of PML onset. Sequenced material: PBMCs, taken from a patient treated with natalizumab. These receptors all come from a woman in her thirties or forties with progressive multifocal leukoencephalopathy.

The count of this clone is one. This rearrangement joins TRBV6-5 to TRBJ2-1, with a tentative D call TRBD2 (7 bases). V lost 5 bases and J lost 0, with 11 bases in between. The CDR3 extends over 15 amino acids. The V gene's germline CDR1 is MNHEY and CDR2 SVGAGI. Here the CDR3 reads CASSLGGASYNEQFF. Written as DNA, the CDR3 is TGTGCCAGCAGTCTAGGGGGGGCCTCCTACAATGAGCAGTTCTTC.

This clone was counted once. This chain uses TRBV19 with TRBJ2-3; D might be TRBD1 (6 bases). Germline CDR1 reads LNHDA; CDR2 reads SQIVND (reference sequence). Between the trimmed V and J ends, which lost 6 bases and 4 bases, there was a span of 17 bases. This CDR3 has 15 residues. CDR3: CASSLATTGPDTQYF. The DNA for the CDR3 is TGTGCCAGTAGCCTAGCTACGACAGGCCCAGATACGCAGTATTTT.

V and J are TRBV4-2 and TRBJ2-2; weak D call: TRBD2 (6 bases). Germline V gene data show CDR1 as LGHNA and CDR2 as YNFKEQ. V gave up 3 bases and J gave up 4 bases, with 18 bases separating them. The CDR3 covers 17 residues. CDR3 in amino acids: CASSQGGAGRTTGELFF. The CDR3 DNA sequence: TGTGCCAGCAGCCAGGGTGGGGCAGGGAGGACCACCGGGGAGCTGTTTTTT.

The V and J genes are TRBV12-5 and TRBJ2-5; TRBD1 matches 8 bases. Trimming cost V 1 base and J 5 bases; bases outside gene matches: 3. Germline V CDR1 and CDR2: LGHNT, FRNRAP. The CDR3 spans 14 residues. In DNA, the CDR3 is TGTGCTAGTGGTTTGGACAGGGGGAGGGAGACCCAGTACTTC. It translates to CASGLDRGRETQYF. The variable domain in full, completed from reference TRBV12-5 and TRBJ2-5, reads DARVTQTPRHKVTEMGQEVTMRCQPILGHNTVFWYRQTMMQGLELLAYFRNRAPLDDSGMPKDRFSAEMPDATLATLKIQPSEPRDSAVYFCASGLDRGRETQYFGPGTRLLVL.

The chain employs TRBV7-8 and TRBJ1-1; 10 bases are shared with TRBD1. The V segment lost 3 bases and the J segment 7 bases; nucleotides outside the gene matches: 5. Germline V gives CDR1 SGHVS, CDR2 FQNEAQ. CDR3 length equals 14 residues. CDR3 sequence: CASSFDRGRGEAFF. The DNA for the CDR3 is TGTGCCAGCAGCTTTGACAGGGGGCGAGGTGAAGCTTTCTTT.

This chain links TRBV7-9 with TRBJ2-5; D remains unclear. The J call could be wrong; TRBJ2-7 is a better fit for the DNA end. The CDR3 sequence is 14 residues long. CDR1 SEHNR and CDR2 FQNEAQ come from the germline V gene (reference sequence). The CDR3 spells CASSHPSYSYEQYF. CDR3 DNA sequence: TGTGCCAGCAGCCACCCGTCATACTCCTACGAGCAGTACTTC.

This rearrangement joins TRBV5-1 to TRBJ1-4; D perhaps matches TRBD1 (6 bases). With 3 bases removed from V and 4 bases from J, the gap between germline ends came to 13 bases. CDR1 is SGHRS and CDR2 is YFSETQ in the germline V gene. The CDR3 has 15 residues. The CDR3 loop is CASSSTTGINEKLFF. CDR3 DNA: TGCGCCAGCAGCTCAACAACAGGGATTAATGAAAAACTGTTTTTT.

V is TRBV30 and J is TRBJ2-7, with D uncertain. V was clipped by 0 bases and J by 1 base, with 1 base between them. Germline CDR1 is GTSNPN and CDR2 is SVGIG (reference sequence). The CDR3 has 11 amino acids. CDR3 protein: CAWSVSYEQYF. DNA for the CDR3: TGTGCCTGGAGTGTGTCCTACGAGCAGTACTTC.

The chain uses TRBV11-2 and TRBJ2-3; D uncertain. Germline CDR1 and CDR2: SGHAT and FQNNGV. The CDR3 is 18 residues long. V was cut by 5 bases and J by 2 bases, with 23 bases left in between. The CDR3 DNA reads TGTGCCAGCAGCCGCCGTAATCGAGTGGGTCTTGCCACAGATACGCAGTATTTT. The encoded protein is CASSRRNRVGLATDTQYF.

This clone was detected a few times. The V and J genes are TRBV13 and TRBJ2-5; TRBD2 matches at 15 bases. Per germline, CDR1 PRHDT and CDR2 FYEKMQ (reference sequence). Unmatched junction bases numbered 3, after V lost 8 bases and J lost 5 bases. This CDR3 has 14 residues. Written as DNA, the CDR3 is TGTGCCAGCCGGACTAGCGGGGGGGCTGAGACCCAGTACTTC. It translates to CASRTSGGAETQYF.

This chain uses TRBV7-8 with TRBJ1-1; a weak D match, TRBD1 (5 bases). Germline assignment: CDR1 SGHVS and CDR2 FQNEAQ. Trimming took off 4 bases at V and 1 base at J, with 10 bases between the two ends. The CDR3 extends over 14 amino acids. CDR3 in amino acids: CASSSGLGNTEAFF. The CDR3 nucleotides are TGTGCCAGCAGCTCGGGACTCGGGAACACTGAAGCTTTCTTT.

V and J are TRBV28 and TRBJ2-1; the D gene is possibly TRBD1 (6 bases). The CDR3 extends over 14 amino acids. Trimming cost V 6 bases and J 9 bases, with 18 bases left between them. Germline-derived CDR1 and CDR2 are MDHEN and SYDVKM. This CDR3 is CASRTTGWKGEQFF. The CDR3 DNA reads as TGTGCCAGCAGGACTACAGGGTGGAAGGGTGAGCAGTTCTTC.

The chain's CDR3 is CASSQPRGGVSSYEQYF. CDR3 DNA: TGTGCCAGCAGCCAACCTCGGGGCGGGGTATCCTCCTACGAGCAGTACTTC. This chain links TRBV4-2 with TRBJ2-5; TRBD2 might be the D (6 bases). The DNA end is more similar to TRBJ2-7, so the J call may be wrong. Germline CDR1 and CDR2: LGHNA and YNFKEQ. The CDR3 contains 17 residues.

The chain employs TRBV27 and TRBJ2-1, with TRBD2 matching over 10 bases. Germline CDR1 MNHEY, CDR2 SMNVEV (reference sequence). The CDR3 length is 16 residues. Losses at the gene ends were 4 bases for V and 6 bases for J; bases not matched to a gene: 9. The CDR3 sequence: CASSSLGSGRINEQFF. The CDR3, as DNA: TGTGCCAGCAGTTCCCTGGGTAGCGGGAGGATCAATGAGCAGTTCTTC.